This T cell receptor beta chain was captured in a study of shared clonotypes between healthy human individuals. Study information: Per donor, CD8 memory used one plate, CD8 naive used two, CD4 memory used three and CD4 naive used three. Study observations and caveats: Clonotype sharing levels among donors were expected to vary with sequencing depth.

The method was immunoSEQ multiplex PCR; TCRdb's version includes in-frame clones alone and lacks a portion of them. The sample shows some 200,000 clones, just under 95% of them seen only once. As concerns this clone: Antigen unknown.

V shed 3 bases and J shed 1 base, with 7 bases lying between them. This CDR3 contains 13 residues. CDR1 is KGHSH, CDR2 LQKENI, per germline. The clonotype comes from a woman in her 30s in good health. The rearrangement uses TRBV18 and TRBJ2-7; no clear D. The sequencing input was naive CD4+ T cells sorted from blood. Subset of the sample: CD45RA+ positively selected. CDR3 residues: CASSPNTSYEQYF. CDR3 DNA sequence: TGTGCCAGCTCACCGAACACTTCCTACGAGCAGTACTTC. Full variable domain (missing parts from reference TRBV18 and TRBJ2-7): NAGVMQNPRHLVRRRGQEARLRCSPMKGHSHVYWYRQLPEEGLKFMVYLQKENIIDESGMPKERFSAEFPKEGPSILRIQQVVRGDSAAYFCASSPNTSYEQYFGPGTRLTVT.